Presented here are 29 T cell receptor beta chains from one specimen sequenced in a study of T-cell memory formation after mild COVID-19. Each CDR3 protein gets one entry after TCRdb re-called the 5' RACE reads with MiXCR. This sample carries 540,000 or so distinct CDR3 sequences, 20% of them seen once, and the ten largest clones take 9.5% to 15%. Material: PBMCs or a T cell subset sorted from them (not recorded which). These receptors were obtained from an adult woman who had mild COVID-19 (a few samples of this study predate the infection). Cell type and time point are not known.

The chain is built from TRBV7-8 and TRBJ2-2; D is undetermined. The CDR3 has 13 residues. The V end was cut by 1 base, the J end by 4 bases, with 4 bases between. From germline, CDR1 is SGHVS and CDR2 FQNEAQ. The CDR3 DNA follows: TGTGCCAGCAGCTTAGTCCCCACCGGGGAGCTGTTTTTT. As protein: CASSLVPTGELFF.

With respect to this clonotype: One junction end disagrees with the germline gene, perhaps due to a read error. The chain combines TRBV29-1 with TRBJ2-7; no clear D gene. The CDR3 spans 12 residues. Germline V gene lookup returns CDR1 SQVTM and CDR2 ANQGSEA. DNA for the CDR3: TGCAGCGTTGAGTTGGAAGGCAGGCTTCGAAAGTTC. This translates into CSVELEGRLRKF.

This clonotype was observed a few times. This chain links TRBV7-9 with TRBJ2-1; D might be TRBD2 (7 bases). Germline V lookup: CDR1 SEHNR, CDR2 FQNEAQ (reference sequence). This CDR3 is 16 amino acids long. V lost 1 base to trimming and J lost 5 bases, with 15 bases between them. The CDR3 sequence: CASSLGWRGPNNEQFF. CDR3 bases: TGTGCCAGCAGCTTAGGCTGGCGGGGGCCGAACAATGAGCAGTTCTTC.

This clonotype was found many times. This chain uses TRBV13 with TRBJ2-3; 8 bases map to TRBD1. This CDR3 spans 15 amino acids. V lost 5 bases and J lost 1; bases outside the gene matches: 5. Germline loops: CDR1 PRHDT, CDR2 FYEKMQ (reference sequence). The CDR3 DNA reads TGTGCCAGCAGCCTGGACAGGGTTGGCACAGATACGCAGTATTTT. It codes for CASSLDRVGTDTQYF.

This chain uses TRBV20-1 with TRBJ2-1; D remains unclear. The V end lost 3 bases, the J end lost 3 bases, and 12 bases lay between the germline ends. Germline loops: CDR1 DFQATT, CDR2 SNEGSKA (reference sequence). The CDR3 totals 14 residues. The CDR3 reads CSASEQKRYNEQFF. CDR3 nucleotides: TGCAGTGCTAGCGAACAGAAACGCTACAATGAGCAGTTCTTC.

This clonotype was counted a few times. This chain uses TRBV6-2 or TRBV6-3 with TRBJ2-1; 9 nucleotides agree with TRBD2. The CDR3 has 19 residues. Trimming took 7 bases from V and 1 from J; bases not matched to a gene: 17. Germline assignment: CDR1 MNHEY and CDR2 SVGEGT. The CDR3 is CASIPGGLAMGRSYNEQFF. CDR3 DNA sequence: TGTGCCAGCATCCCTGGAGGACTAGCGATGGGCAGGTCCTACAATGAGCAGTTCTTC.

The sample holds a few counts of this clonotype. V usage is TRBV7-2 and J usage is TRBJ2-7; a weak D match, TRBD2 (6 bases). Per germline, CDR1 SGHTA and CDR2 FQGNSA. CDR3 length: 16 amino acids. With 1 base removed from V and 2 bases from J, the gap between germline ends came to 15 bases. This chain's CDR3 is CASSLVEGLGAYEQYF. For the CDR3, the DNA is TGTGCCAGCAGCTTAGTGGAGGGGCTCGGAGCCTACGAGCAGTACTTC.

The chain's CDR3 is CASSFLRPSEQYF. CDR3 in DNA: TGTGCCAGCAGCTTCCTCCGTCCTAGCGAGCAGTACTTC. V is TRBV11-3 and J is TRBJ2-7; D is unclear. CDR3 length equals 13 residues. The V gene lost 3 bases and the J gene lost 6 bases, with 12 bases spanning the gap. The germline V gene has CDR1 SGHNT and CDR2 YENEEA.

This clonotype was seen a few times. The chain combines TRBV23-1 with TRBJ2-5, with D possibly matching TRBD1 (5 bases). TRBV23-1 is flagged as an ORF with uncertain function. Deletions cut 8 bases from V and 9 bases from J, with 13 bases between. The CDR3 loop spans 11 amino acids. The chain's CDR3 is CASPTAAAQYF. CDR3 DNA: TGCGCCAGCCCGACAGCTGCGGCCCAGTACTTC.

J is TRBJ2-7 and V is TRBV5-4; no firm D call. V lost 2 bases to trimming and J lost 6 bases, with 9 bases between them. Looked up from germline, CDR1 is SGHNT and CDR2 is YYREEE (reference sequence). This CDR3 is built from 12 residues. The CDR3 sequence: CASSLQGSEQYF. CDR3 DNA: TGTGCCAGCAGCTTACAAGGTAGCGAGCAGTACTTC. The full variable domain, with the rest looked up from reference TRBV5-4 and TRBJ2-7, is ETGVTQSPTHLIKTRGQQVTLRCSSQSGHNTVSWYQQALGQGPQFIFQYYREEENGRGNFPPRFSGLQFPNYSSELNVNALELDDSALYLCASSLQGSEQYFGPGTRLTVT.

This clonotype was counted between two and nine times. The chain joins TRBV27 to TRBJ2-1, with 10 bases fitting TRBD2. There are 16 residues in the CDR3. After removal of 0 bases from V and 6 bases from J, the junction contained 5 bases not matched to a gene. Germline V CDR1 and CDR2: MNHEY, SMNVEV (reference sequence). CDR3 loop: CASSLSKTSGTNEQFF. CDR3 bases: TGTGCCAGCAGTTTATCGAAAACTAGCGGGACCAATGAGCAGTTCTTC.

Written as DNA, the CDR3 is TGCAGCGTTGTCAAGAATCGCAGGGGAACTGAAAAACTGTTTTTT. Protein sequence: CSVVKNRRGTEKLFF. The chain couples TRBV29-1 to TRBJ1-4; D may be TRBD1 (6 bases). V was trimmed by 4 bases and J by 7 bases, leaving 19 bases between them. Germline V gives CDR1 SQVTM, CDR2 ANQGSEA. This CDR3 has 15 residues.

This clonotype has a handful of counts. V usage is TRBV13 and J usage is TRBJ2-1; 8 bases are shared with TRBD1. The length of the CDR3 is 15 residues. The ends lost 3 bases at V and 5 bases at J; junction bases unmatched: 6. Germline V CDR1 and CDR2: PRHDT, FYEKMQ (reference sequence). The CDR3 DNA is TGTGCCAGCAGCTTCGTTCGACAGGGGCACAATGAGCAGTTCTTC. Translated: CASSFVRQGHNEQFF.

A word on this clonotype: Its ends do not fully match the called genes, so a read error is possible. CDR3 amino acids: CASSQGSMVF. CDR3 bases: TGTGCCAGCAGCCAGGGGAGTATGGTCTTT. The chain links TRBV3-1 to TRBJ1-1; D not certain. This CDR3 has 10 amino acids. Germline V gives CDR1 LGHDT, CDR2 YNNKEL (reference sequence).

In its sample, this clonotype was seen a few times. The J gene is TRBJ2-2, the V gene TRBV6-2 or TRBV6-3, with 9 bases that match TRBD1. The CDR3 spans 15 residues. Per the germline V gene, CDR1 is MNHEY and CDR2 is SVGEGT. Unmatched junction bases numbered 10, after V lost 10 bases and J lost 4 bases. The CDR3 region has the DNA TGTGCCACCCGGACAGGGGATGGGGGCACCGGGGAGCTGTTTTTT. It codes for CATRTGDGGTGELFF.

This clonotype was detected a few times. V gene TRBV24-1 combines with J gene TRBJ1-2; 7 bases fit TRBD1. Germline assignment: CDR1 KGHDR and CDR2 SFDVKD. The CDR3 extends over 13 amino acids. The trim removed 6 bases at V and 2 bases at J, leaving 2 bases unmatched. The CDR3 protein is CATSSQGNYGYTF. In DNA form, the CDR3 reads TGTGCCACCAGTTCACAGGGGAACTATGGCTACACCTTC.

The chain's CDR3 is CASSFKEGNQPQHF. CDR3 bases: TGTGCCAGCAGTTTTAAGGAAGGGAATCAGCCCCAGCATTTT. This rearrangement joins TRBV12-3 or TRBV12-4 to TRBJ1-5; no definite D call. CDR3 length: 14 residues. Trimming took off 3 bases at V and 4 bases at J, with 10 bases between the two ends.

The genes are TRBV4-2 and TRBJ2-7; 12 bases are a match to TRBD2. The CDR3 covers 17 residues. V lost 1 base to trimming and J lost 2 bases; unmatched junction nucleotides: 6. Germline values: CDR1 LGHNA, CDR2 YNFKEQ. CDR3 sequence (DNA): TGTGCCAGCAGCCAAGGGGTGACTAGCGGGAGAACCTACGAGCAGTACTTC. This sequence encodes CASSQGVTSGRTYEQYF.

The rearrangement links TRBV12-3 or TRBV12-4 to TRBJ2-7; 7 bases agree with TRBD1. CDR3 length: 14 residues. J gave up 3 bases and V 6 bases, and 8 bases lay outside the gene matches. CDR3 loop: CASSHRGTFYEQYF. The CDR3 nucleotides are TGTGCCAGCAGCCACAGGGGTACCTTCTACGAGCAGTACTTC.

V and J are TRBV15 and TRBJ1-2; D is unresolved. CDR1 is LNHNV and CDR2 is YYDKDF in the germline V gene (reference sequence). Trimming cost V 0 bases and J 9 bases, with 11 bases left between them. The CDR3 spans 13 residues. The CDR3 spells CATSRDVRASYTF. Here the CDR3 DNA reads TGTGCCACCAGCAGAGATGTGAGGGCAAGCTACACCTTC. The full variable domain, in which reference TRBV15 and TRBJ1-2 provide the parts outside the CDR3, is DAMVIQNPRYQVTQFGKPVTLSCSQTLNHNVMYWYQQKSSQAPKLLFHYYDKDFNNEADTPDNFQSRRPNTSFCFLDIRSPGLGDTAMYLCATSRDVRASYTFGSGTRLTVV.

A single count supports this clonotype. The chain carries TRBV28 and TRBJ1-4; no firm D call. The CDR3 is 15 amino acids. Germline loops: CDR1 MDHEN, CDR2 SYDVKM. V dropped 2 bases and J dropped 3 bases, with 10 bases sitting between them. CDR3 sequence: CASSLLPGSNEKLFF. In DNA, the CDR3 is TGTGCCAGCAGTTTACTCCCAGGTTCTAATGAAAAACTGTTTTTT.

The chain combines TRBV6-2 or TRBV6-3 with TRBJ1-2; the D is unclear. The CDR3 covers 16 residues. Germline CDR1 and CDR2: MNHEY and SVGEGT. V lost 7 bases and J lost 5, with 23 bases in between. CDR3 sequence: CASTQPRRPVKYGYTF. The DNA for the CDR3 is TGTGCCAGCACCCAACCGCGACGGCCTGTTAAGTATGGCTACACCTTC.

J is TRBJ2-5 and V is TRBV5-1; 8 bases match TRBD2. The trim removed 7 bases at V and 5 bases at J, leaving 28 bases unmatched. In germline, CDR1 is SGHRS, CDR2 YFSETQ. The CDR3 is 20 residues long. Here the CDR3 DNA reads TGCGCCAGCCGGAAGGGAGCTTGGTTATTCGCAGCGGGAGAGCAGGAGACCCAGTACTTC. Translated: CASRKGAWLFAAGEQETQYF. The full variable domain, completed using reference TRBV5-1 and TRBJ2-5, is KAGVTQTPRYLIKTRGQQVTLSCSPISGHRSVSWYQQTPGQGLQFLFEYFSETQRNKGNFPGRFSGRQFSNSRSEMNVSTLELGDSALYLCASRKGAWLFAAGEQETQYFGPGTRLLVL.

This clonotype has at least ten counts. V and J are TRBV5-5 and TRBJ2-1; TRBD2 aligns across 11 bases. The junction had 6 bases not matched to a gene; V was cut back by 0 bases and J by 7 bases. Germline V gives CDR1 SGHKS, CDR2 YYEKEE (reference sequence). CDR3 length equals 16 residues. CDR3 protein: CASSLGGTSGPNEQFF. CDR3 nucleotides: TGTGCCAGCAGCTTGGGGGGGACTAGCGGCCCTAATGAGCAGTTCTTC.

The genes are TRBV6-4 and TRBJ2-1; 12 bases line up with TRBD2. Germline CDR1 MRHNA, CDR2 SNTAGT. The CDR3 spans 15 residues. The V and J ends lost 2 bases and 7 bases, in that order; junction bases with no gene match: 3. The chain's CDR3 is CASSDVTSGRNEQFF. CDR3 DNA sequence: TGTGCCAGCAGTGACGTGACTAGCGGGAGAAATGAGCAGTTCTTC.

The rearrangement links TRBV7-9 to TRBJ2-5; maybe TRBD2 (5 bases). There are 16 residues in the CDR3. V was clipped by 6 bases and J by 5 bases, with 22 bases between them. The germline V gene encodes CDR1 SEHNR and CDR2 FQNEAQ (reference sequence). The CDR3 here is CASRDRSIAWGETQYF. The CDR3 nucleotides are TGTGCCAGCAGGGACCGAAGTATAGCGTGGGGTGAGACCCAGTACTTC.

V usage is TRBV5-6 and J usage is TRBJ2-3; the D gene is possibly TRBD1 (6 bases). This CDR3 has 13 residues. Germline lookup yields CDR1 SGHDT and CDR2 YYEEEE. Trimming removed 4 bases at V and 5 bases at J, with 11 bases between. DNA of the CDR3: TGTGCCAGCAGCGAGACAGGAATAGATACGCAGTATTTT. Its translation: CASSETGIDTQYF. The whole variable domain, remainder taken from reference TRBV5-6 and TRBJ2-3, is DAGVTQSPTHLIKTRGQQVTLRCSPKSGHDTVSWYQQALGQGPQFIFQYYEEEERQRGNFPDRFSGHQFPNYSSELNVNALLLGDSALYLCASSETGIDTQYFGPGTRLTVL.

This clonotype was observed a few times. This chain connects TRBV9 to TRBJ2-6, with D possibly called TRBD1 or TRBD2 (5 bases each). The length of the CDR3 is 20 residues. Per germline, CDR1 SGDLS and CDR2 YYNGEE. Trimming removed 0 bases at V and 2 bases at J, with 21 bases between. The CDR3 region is CASSVATSSRDRAGANVLTF. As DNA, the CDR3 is TGTGCCAGCAGCGTAGCTACGTCTTCCCGGGACCGTGCTGGGGCCAACGTCCTGACTTTC.

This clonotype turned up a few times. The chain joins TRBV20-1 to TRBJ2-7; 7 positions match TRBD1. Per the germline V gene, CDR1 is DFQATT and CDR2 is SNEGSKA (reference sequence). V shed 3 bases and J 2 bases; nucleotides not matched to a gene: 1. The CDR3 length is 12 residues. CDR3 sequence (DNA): TGCAGTGCTAGGGGGACAGCCTACGAGCAGTACTTC. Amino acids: CSARGTAYEQYF.